This TCR beta chain was documented in a study of beta chain features in type 1 diabetes. Study-level findings and limits: PCR could preferentially amplify shorter templates, alike in patients and controls. In the patient group, naive, central memory and Treg TCRB repertoires seemed more alike than in the healthy donor group. For Type 1 diabetes patients, all four CD4+ subsets carried TCRB CDR3s that were moderately but significantly shorter.

The V end lost 2 bases, the J end lost 2 bases, and 12 bases lay between the germline ends. This CDR3 has 14 amino acids. Germline V CDR1 and CDR2: GTSNPN, SVGIG (reference sequence). Expressed TCRB transcripts got sequenced, as all isolated RNA was reverse transcribed. Here immunoSEQ multiplex PCR was the method, and the copy in TCRdb shows in-frame clones only, minus some. The sample holds under 400,000 clones, 20% seen once. This clone was seen a handful of times. Its antigen is currently unknown. V usage is TRBV30 and J usage is TRBJ1-2, with TRBD1 as a possible D gene (5 bases). The sequence came from a woman under 30 in good health. The sequenced sample was naive CD4+ T cells from blood. The CDR3 loop is CAWSPGGTNYGYTF. The CDR3, as DNA: TGTGCCTGGAGTCCGGGGGGGACGAACTATGGCTACACCTTC.